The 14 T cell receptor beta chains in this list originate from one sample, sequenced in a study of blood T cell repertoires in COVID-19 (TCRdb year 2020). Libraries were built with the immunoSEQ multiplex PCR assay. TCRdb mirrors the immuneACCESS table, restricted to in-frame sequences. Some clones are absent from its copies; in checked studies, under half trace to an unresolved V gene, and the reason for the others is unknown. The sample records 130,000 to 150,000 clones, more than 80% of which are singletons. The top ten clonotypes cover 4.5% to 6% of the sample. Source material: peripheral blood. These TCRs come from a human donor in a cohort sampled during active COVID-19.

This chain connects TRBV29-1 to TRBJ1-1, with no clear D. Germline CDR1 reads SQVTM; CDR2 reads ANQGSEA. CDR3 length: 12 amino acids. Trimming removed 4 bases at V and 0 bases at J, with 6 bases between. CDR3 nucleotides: TGCAGCGTTGGCGCTCTGAACACTGAAGCTTTCTTT. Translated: CSVGALNTEAFF.

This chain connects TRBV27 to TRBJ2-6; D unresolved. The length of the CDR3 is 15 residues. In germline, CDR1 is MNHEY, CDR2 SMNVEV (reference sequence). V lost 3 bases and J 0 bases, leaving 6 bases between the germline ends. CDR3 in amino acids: CASSFQSSGANVLTF. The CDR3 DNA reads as TGTGCCAGCAGTTTTCAATCCTCTGGGGCCAACGTCCTGACTTTC.

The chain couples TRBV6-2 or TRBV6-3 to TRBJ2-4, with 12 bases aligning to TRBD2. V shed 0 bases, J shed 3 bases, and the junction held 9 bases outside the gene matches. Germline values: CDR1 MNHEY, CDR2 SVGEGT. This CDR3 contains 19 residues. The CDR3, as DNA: TGTGCCAGCAGTTACTCGACTACTAGCGGGGGGTCCGGCAAAAACATTCAGTACTTC. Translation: CASSYSTTSGGSGKNIQYF.

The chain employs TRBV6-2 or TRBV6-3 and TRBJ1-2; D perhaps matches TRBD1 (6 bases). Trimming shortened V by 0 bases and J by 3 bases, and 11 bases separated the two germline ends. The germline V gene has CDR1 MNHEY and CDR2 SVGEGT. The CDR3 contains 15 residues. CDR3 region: CASSYSEAGDYGYTF. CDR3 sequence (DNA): TGTGCCAGCAGTTACTCAGAAGCAGGGGACTATGGCTACACCTTC.

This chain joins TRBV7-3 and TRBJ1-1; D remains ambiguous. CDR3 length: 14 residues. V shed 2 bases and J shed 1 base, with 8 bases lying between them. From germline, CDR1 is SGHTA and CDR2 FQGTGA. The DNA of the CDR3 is TGTGCCAGCAGCTTACAGGCGGGGAACACTGAAGCTTTCTTT. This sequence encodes CASSLQAGNTEAFF.

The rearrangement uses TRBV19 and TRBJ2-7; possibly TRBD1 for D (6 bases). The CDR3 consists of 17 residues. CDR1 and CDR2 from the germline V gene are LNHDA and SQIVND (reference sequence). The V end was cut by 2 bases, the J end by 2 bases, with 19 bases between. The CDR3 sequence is CASSIKSDRPATYEQYF. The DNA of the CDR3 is TGTGCCAGTAGTATAAAGTCTGACAGGCCAGCTACCTACGAGCAGTACTTC.

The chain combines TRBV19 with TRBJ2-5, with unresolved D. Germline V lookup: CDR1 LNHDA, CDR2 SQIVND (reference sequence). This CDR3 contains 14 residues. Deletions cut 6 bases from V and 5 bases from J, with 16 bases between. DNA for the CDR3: TGTGCCAGTAGCCTTGGTGGGCAGTCGGAGACCCAGTACTTC. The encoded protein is CASSLGGQSETQYF.

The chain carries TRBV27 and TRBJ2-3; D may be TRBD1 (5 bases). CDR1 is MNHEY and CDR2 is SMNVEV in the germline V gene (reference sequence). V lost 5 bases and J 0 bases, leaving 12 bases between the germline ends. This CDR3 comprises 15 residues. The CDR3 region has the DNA TGTGCCAGCAGTCCTCGACAGCTTAGCACAGATACGCAGTATTTT. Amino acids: CASSPRQLSTDTQYF.

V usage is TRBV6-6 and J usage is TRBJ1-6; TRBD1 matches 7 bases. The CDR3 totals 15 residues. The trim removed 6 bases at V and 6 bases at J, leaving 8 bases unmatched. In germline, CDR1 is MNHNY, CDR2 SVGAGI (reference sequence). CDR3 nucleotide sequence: TGTGCCAGCAGGCGGCCGGGACAGTCTAATTCACCCCTCCACTTT. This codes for CASRRPGQSNSPLHF.

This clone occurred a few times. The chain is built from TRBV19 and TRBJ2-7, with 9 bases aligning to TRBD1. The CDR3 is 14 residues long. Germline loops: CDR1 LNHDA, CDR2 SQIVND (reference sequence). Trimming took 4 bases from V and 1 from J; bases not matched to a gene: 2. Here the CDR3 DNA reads TGTGCCAGTAGTAGGGACAGGGTATCCTACGAGCAGTACTTC. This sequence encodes CASSRDRVSYEQYF.

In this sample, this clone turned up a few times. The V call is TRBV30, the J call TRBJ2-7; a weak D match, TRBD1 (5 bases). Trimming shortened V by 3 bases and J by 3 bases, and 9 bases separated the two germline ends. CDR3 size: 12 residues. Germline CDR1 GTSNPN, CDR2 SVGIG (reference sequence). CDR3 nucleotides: TGTGCCTGGAGCGATACAGGCTACGAGCAGTACGTC. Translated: CAWSDTGYEQYV.

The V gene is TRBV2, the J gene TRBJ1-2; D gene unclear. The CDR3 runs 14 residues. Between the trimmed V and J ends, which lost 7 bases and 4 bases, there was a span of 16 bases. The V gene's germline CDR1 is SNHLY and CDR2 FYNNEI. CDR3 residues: CASTVDPAAYGYTF. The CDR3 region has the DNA TGTGCCAGCACCGTAGACCCGGCGGCCTATGGCTACACCTTC.

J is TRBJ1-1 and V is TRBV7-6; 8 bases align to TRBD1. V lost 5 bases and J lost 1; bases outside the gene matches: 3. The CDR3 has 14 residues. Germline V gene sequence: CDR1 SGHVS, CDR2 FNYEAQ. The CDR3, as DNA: TGTGCCAGCAGCCGGGACAGGCAGAACACTGAAGCTTTCTTT. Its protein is CASSRDRQNTEAFF. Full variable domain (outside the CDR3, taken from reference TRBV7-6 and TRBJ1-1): GAGVSQSPRYKVTKRGQDVALRCDPISGHVSLYWYRQALGQGPEFLTYFNYEAQQDKSGLPNDRFSAERPEGSISTLTIQRTEQRDSAMYRCASSRDRQNTEAFFGQGTRLTVV.

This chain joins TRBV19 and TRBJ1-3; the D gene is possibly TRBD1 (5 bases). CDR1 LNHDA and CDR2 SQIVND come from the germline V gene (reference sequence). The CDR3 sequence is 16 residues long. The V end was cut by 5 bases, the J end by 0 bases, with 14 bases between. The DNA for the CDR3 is TGTGCCAGTAGTGAGGAGGGGATAAGCTCTGGAAACACCATATATTTT. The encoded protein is CASSEEGISSGNTIYF.